The next 8 T cell receptor beta chains were all read from a single sample in a study of PD-L1 blockade in urothelial cancer. The data were produced by immunoSEQ multiplex PCR, yet TCRdb's version contains in-frame clones alone and is incomplete. The sample has approximately 110,000 clones; approximately 85% are singletons. The sequences come from PBMCs, collected around atezolizumab (anti-PD-L1) treatment. Source of these receptors: a man aged 45-60 years with urothelial cancer.

This chain joins TRBV5-4 and TRBJ2-1; possible D gene TRBD1, 6 bases. The CDR3 length is 14 residues. The V end lost 2 bases, the J end lost 6 bases, and 12 bases lay between the germline ends. Germline assignment: CDR1 SGHNT and CDR2 YYREEE (reference sequence). This chain's CDR3 is CASSLTRGFNEQFF. CDR3 coding DNA: TGTGCCAGCAGCTTAACCAGGGGTTTCAATGAGCAGTTCTTC.

This clone has more than one count but fewer than ten. The CDR3 loop is CASSPAASGNIQYF. In DNA form, the CDR3 reads TGTGCCAGCTCACCGGCGGCTAGCGGAAACATTCAGTACTTC. The chain joins TRBV18 to TRBJ2-4, with 7 bases aligning to TRBD2. The CDR3 loop spans 14 amino acids. From germline, CDR1 is KGHSH and CDR2 LQKENI. The V segment lost 3 bases and the J segment 6 bases; nucleotides outside the gene matches: 5.

The CDR3 loop reads CASSLVAGGEAFF. In DNA, the CDR3 is TGTGCCAGCAGCTTAGTCGCGGGAGGTGAAGCTTTCTTT. The chain carries TRBV7-9 and TRBJ1-1, with D uncertain. Deletions cut 1 base from V and 7 bases from J, with 10 bases between. The CDR3 extends over 13 amino acids. Germline V gene lookup returns CDR1 SEHNR and CDR2 FQNEAQ (reference sequence).

The rearrangement links TRBV6-5 to TRBJ1-1; D is undetermined. Germline CDR1 reads MNHEY; CDR2 reads SVGAGI. The CDR3 totals 13 residues. Trimming stripped 10 bases from V and 0 bases from J, with 12 bases between. CDR3 residues: CATTGELNTEAFF. CDR3 sequence (DNA): TGTGCCACCACGGGAGAGCTGAACACTGAAGCTTTCTTT.

This clone was seen only once. The chain has TRBV30 and TRBJ2-7, with 8 bases identical to TRBD2. This CDR3 has 15 residues. Germline CDR1 reads GTSNPN; CDR2 reads SVGIG (reference sequence). V lost 0 bases to trimming and J lost 5 bases; unmatched junction nucleotides: 9. The CDR3 region is CAWSVSSGRTHEQYF. CDR3 DNA: TGTGCCTGGAGTGTATCGAGCGGGAGAACCCACGAGCAGTACTTC.

V is TRBV28 and J is TRBJ1-3; D gene uncertain. There are 14 residues in the CDR3. Per the germline V gene, CDR1 is MDHEN and CDR2 is SYDVKM. V dropped 3 bases and J dropped 2 bases, with 8 bases sitting between them. Here the CDR3 DNA reads TGTGCCAGCAGTTTTGAAACAGCTGGAAACACCATATATTTT. This codes for CASSFETAGNTIYF.

This clone was detected only once. This chain connects TRBV5-1 to TRBJ2-7; 10 bases are shared with TRBD1. V shed 0 bases and J 5 bases; nucleotides not matched to a gene: 26. CDR1 is SGHRS and CDR2 is YFSETQ in the germline V gene. There are 22 residues in the CDR3. CDR3 in DNA: TGCGCCAGCAGCTTGGCCGGGAATATGAGGGACAGGGGAGTTCGTGCGCCAGACGAGCAGTACTTC. This encodes CASSLAGNMRDRGVRAPDEQYF. The entire variable domain, with the rest obtained from reference TRBV5-1 and TRBJ2-7, is as follows: KAGVTQTPRYLIKTRGQQVTLSCSPISGHRSVSWYQQTPGQGLQFLFEYFSETQRNKGNFPGRFSGRQFSNSRSEMNVSTLELGDSALYLCASSLAGNMRDRGVRAPDEQYFGPGTRLTVT.

The rearrangement links TRBV7-6 to TRBJ2-5; tentative D call: TRBD1 (5 bases). V was trimmed by 1 base and J by 4 bases, leaving 7 bases between them. Germline V gene data show CDR1 as SGHVS and CDR2 as FNYEAQ. The CDR3 totals 13 residues. The CDR3 DNA follows: TGTGCCAGCAGCTTAGGACAGACAGAGACCCAGTACTTC. Protein: CASSLGQTETQYF.